The rows below give T cell receptor beta chains drawn from one sample of a study of T cell responses to AZD1222 COVID-19 vaccine. Data came from immunoSEQ multiplex PCR; TCRdb stores just in-frame clones and leaves some out. The table shows roughly 180,000 clones, with almost 90% occurring only once. The specimen comprised peripheral blood, sampled on day 0 of AZD1222 vaccination. These receptors were obtained from an adult in good health. CDR3s include the opening cysteine and the closing phenylalanine or tryptophan. The D gene is left open where the match is weak.

V gene: TRBV10-2
CDR3 length: 17
J gene: TRBJ2-6
D gene: TRBD1
CDR3 protein: CASPPGQSPSGANVLTF
CDR3 DNA: TGCGCCAGTCCGCCGGGACAGAGCCCTTCTGGGGCCAACGTCCTGACTTTC

V gene: TRBV5-1
CDR3 length: 13
J gene: TRBJ1-1
D gene: NA
CDR3 protein: CASRLQMNTEAFF
CDR3 DNA: TGCGCCAGCAGGCTTCAGATGAACACTGAAGCTTTCTTT

V gene: TRBV6-5
CDR3 length: 13
J gene: TRBJ2-2
D gene: NA
CDR3 protein: CASSYRESGELFF
CDR3 DNA: TGTGCCAGCAGTTACCGCGAGTCCGGGGAGCTGTTTTTT

V gene: TRBV19
CDR3 length: 15
J gene: TRBJ2-7
D gene: TRBD2
CDR3 protein: CASSLGTSGKYEQYF
CDR3 DNA: TGTGCCAGTAGCCTGGGGACTAGCGGGAAATACGAGCAGTACTTC

V gene: TRBV5-1
CDR3 length: 14
J gene: TRBJ1-6
D gene: TRBD1
CDR3 protein: CASSTDRVNSPLHF
CDR3 DNA: TGCGCCAGCAGCACGGACAGGGTCAATTCACCCCTCCACTTT

V gene: TRBV11-2
CDR3 length: 13
J gene: TRBJ1-1
D gene: NA
CDR3 protein: CASSPRSGSEAFF
CDR3 DNA: TGTGCCAGCAGTCCTCGATCCGGGAGCGAAGCTTTCTTT

V gene: TRBV24-1
CDR3 length: 14
J gene: TRBJ2-1
D gene: TRBD2
CDR3 protein: CATSSSSGINEQFF
CDR3 DNA: TGTGCCACCAGTTCCTCTAGCGGGATAAATGAGCAGTTCTTC

V gene: TRBV15
CDR3 length: 16
J gene: TRBJ2-7
D gene: NA
CDR3 protein: CATSRFPLVGRYEQYF
CDR3 DNA: TGTGCCACCAGCAGGTTCCCCCTTGTCGGACGCTACGAGCAGTACTTC

V gene: TRBV30
CDR3 length: 13
J gene: TRBJ1-3
D gene: NA
CDR3 protein: CAWSVRGTTAIYF
CDR3 DNA: TGTGCCTGGAGTGTACGAGGGACGACGGCCATATATTTT

V gene: TRBV7-3
CDR3 length: 16
J gene: TRBJ2-3
D gene: TRBD2
CDR3 protein: CASSLRERGRTDTQYF
CDR3 DNA: TGTGCCAGCAGCTTAAGGGAGCGGGGGCGCACAGATACGCAGTATTTT

V gene: TRBV14
CDR3 length: 13
J gene: TRBJ1-1
D gene: TRBD1
CDR3 protein: CASSPSGGGEAFF
CDR3 DNA: TGTGCCAGCAGCCCCTCAGGGGGTGGTGAAGCTTTCTTT